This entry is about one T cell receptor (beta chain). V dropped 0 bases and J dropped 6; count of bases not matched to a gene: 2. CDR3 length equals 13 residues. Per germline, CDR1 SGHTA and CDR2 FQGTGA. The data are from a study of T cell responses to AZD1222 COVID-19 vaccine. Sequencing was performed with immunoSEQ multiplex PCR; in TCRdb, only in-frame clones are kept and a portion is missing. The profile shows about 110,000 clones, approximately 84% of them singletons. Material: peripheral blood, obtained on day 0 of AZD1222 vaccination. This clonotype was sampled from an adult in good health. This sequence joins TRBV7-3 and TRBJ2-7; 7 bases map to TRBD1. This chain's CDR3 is CASSLTTGAEQYF. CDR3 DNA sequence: TGTGCCAGCAGCTTAACTACAGGGGCCGAGCAGTACTTC.